This TCR beta chain originates from a study of blood T cell repertoires in COVID-19. On the study more broadly: The study drew acute and convalescent COVID-19 samples from the United States, Italy and Spain. T cells, B-cell-depleted T cells, or PBMCs supplied cDNA or gDNA.

This CDR3 has 9 residues. In the original processing: Scientists estimated how many nucleated cells there were by amplifying reference gene primers. Using immunoSEQ multiplex PCR, the repertoire was profiled, and TCRdb retains in-frame clones only, with some absent. V and J calls and clone size are copied from that table; D and trimming were computed from the DNA. The data contain roughly 300,000 clones, around 87% of them singletons. The chain uses TRBV21-1 and TRBJ1-1. TRBV21-1 is listed as a pseudogene. Material: peripheral blood. This TCR was recovered from a woman aged 45 to 65 who had recovered from COVID-19. CDR3 DNA: TGTGCCAGGGACGCGGGAGCTTTCTTT. Translation gives CARDAGAFF.